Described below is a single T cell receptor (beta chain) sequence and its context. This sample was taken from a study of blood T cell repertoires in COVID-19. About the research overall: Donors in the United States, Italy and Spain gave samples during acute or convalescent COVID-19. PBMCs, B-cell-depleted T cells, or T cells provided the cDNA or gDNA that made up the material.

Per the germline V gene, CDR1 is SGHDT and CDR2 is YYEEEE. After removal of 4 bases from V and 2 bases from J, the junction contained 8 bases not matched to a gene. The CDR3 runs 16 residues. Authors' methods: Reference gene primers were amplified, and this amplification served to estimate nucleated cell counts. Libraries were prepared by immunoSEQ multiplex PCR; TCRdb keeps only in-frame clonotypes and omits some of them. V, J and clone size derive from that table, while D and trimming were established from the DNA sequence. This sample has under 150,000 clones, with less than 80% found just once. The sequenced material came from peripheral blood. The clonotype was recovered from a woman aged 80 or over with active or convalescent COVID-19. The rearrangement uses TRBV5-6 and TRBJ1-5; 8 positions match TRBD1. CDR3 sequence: CASSQGTGGGNQPQHF. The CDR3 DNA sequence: TGTGCCAGCAGCCAAGGGACAGGAGGTGGCAATCAGCCCCAGCATTTT. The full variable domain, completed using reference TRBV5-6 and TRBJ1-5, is DAGVTQSPTHLIKTRGQQVTLRCSPKSGHDTVSWYQQALGQGPQFIFQYYEEEERQRGNFPDRFSGHQFPNYSSELNVNALLLGDSALYLCASSQGTGGGNQPQHFGDGTRLSIL.